This T cell receptor beta chain emerged from a study of shared clonotypes between healthy human individuals. At the level of the study: A couple of female and three male donors aged 18 to 49 were enrolled.

The CDR3 is made up of 12 amino acids. Germline CDR1 and CDR2: MGHDK and SYGVNS. V lost 5 bases to trimming and J lost 5 bases; unmatched junction nucleotides: 2. Points on this clone: Its antigen is as yet unknown.

Sorted-subset replicate PCRs used 200 ng DNA, about 30,000 T cell genomes. Original analysis: Because ImmunoSEQ provided only junction sequences with no quality scores, the filtering differed. Produced via immunoSEQ multiplex PCR; TCRdb's table is partial and in-frame only. The D gene and trimming were derived from the DNA, and the V and J assignments and clone size from that table. The top ten hold around 1.8% of the sample, which has 780,000 or so clones, roughly 72% seen once. Broader study findings: Depth was large, yet rarefaction showed that sorted-subset sequencing was incomplete.

Sequencing input: memory CD4+ T cells sorted from blood. Subset specified: CD45RA-negative fraction. The rearrangement uses TRBV25-1 and TRBJ2-7; 8 nucleotides line up with TRBD2. The sequence derives from a woman aged 25 to 45 in good health. Here the CDR3 reads CASSRTSNEQYF. DNA of the CDR3: TGTGCCAGCAGTAGGACTAGCAACGAGCAGTACTTC.